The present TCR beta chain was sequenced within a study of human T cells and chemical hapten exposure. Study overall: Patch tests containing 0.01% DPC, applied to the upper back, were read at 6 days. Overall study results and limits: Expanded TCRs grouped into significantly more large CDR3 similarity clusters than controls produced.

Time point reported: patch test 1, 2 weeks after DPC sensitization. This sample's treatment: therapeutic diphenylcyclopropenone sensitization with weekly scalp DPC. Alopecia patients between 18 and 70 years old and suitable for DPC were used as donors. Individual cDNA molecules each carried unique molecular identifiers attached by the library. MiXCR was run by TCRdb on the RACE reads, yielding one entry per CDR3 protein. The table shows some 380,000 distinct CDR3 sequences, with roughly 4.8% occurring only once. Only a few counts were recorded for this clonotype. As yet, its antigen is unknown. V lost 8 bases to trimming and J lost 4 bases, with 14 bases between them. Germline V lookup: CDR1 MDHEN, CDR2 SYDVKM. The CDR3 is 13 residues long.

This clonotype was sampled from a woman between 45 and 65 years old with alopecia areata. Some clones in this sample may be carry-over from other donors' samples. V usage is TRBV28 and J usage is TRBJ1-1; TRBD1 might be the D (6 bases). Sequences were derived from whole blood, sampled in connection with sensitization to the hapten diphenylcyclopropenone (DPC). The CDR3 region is CASVGQGTTEAFF. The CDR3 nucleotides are TGTGCCAGCGTGGGGCAGGGGACCACTGAAGCTTTCTTT. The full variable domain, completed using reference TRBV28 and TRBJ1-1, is DVKVTQSSRYLVKRTGEKVFLECVQDMDHENMFWYRQDPGLGLRLIYFSYDVKMKEKGDIPEGYSVSREKKERFSLILESASTNQTSMYLCASVGQGTTEAFFGQGTRLTVV.